This TCR beta chain was identified in a study of blood T cell repertoires in COVID-19. Produced via immunoSEQ multiplex PCR; TCRdb's table is partial and in-frame only. Altogether around 300,000 clones are present, around 92% being singletons, with the ten largest covering 1.9%. This CDR3 comprises 15 residues. Germline V CDR1 and CDR2: SGHTA, FQGTGA. V was cut by 5 bases and J by 6 bases, with 16 bases left in between. Donors in Cohort 3 counted as recovered after two negative PCRs, clearance, or symptom resolution. The sequencing input was PBMCs or T cells enriched from blood (not recorded which). The rearrangement links TRBV7-3 to TRBJ2-2; D might be TRBD2 (5 bases). The TCR originated in a woman aged 60 to 75 who had recovered from COVID-19. The CDR3 protein is CASSPRTAGSGELFF. In DNA form, the CDR3 reads TGTGCCAGCAGCCCACGGACTGCCGGTTCCGGGGAGCTGTTTTTT. Full variable domain (rest looked up from reference TRBV7-3 and TRBJ2-2): GAGVSQTPSNKVTEKGKYVELRCDPISGHTALYWYRQSLGQGPEFLIYFQGTGAADDSGLPNDRFFAVRPEGSVSTLKIQRTERGDSAVYLCASSPRTAGSGELFFGEGSRLTVL.